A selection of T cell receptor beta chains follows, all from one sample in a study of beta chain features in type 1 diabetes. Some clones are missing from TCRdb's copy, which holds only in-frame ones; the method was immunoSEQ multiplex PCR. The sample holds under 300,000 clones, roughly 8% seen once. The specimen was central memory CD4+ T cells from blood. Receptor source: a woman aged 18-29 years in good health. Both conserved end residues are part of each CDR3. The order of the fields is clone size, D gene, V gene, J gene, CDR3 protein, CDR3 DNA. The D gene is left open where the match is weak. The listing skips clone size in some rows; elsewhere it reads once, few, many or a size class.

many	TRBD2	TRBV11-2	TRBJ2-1	CASSLGRTSGGSSYNEQFF	TGTGCCAGCAGCTTAGGACGGACTAGCGGGGGCAGCTCCTACAATGAGCAGTTCTTC
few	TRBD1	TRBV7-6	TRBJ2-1	CASRFGTGGVNEQFF	TGTGCCAGCAGGTTCGGGACAGGGGGCGTCAATGAGCAGTTCTTC
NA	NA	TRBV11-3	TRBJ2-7	CASSLARAAVYEQYF	TGTGCCAGCAGCCTCGCGCGGGCGGCCGTCTACGAGCAGTACTTC
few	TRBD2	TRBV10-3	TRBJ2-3	CAIRGTRTDTQYF	TGTGCCATCAGGGGGACTAGGACAGATACGCAGTATTTT
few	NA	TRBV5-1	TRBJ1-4	CASSLSGTNEKLFF	TGCGCCAGCAGCTTGTCGGGAACTAATGAAAAACTGTTTTTT
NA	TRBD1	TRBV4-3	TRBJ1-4	CASSRTGTGNEKLFF	TGCGCCAGCAGCCGGACCGGGACAGGGAATGAAAAACTGTTTTTT
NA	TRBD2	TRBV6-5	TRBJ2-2	CASDSGGAGTGELFF	TGTGCCAGCGATAGCGGGGGGGCCGGCACCGGGGAGCTGTTTTTT
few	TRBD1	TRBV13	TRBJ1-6	CASSYDPGGNSPLHF	TGTGCCAGCAGCTACGATCCAGGGGGTAATTCACCCCTCCACTTT
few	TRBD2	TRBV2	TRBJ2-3	CASTAGGPWTDTQYF	TGTGCCAGCACTGCGGGGGGGCCGTGGACAGATACGCAGTATTTT
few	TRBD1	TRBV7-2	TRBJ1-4	CASSFHRGTNEKLFF	TGTGCCAGCAGCTTCCACAGGGGAACTAATGAAAAACTGTTTTTT
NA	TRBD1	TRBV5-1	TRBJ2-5	CASSLGVRGETQYF	TGCGCCAGCAGCTTGGGAGTCAGGGGGGAGACCCAGTACTTC
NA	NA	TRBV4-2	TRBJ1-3	CASSLSRTSGNTIYF	TGTGCCAGCAGCCTGTCTCGAACCTCTGGAAACACCATATATTTT
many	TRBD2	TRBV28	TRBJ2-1	CASRTSGSPIYNEQFF	TGTGCCAGCCGAACTAGCGGGAGCCCTATTTACAATGAGCAGTTCTTC
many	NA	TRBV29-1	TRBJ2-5	CSVGPRGETQYF	TGCAGCGTTGGGCCTAGGGGAGAGACCCAGTACTTC
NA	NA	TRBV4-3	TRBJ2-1	CASSHARDSYNEQFF	TGCGCCAGCAGCCACGCCCGGGACTCCTACAATGAGCAGTTCTTC
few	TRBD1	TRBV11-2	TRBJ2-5	CASSIDREESRTQYF	TGTGCCAGCAGCATTGACAGGGAAGAGTCGCGGACCCAGTACTTC
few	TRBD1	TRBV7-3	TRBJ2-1	CASSAQGAWGRNEQFF	TGTGCCAGCAGCGCACAGGGGGCTTGGGGTAGGAATGAGCAGTTCTTC
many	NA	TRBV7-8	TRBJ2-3	CASSLAGPSTDTQYF	TGTGCCAGCAGCTTAGCGGGACCTAGCACAGATACGCAGTATTTT
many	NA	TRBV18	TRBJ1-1	CASSPLGNTEAFF	TGTGCCAGCTCACCGTTAGGGAACACTGAAGCTTTCTTT
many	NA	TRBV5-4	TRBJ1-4	CASSRQVSATNEKLFF	TGTGCCAGCAGCCGCCAAGTCTCTGCAACTAATGAAAAACTGTTTTTT
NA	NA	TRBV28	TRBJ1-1	CASTTRGGKTEAFF	TGTGCCAGCACCACACGCGGGGGGAAGACTGAAGCTTTCTTT
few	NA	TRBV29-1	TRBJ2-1	CSVVGSSATGDEQFF	TGCAGCGTTGTGGGGTCATCGGCAACTGGCGATGAGCAGTTCTTC
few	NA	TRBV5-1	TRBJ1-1	CASSSEANTEAFF	TGCGCCAGCAGCTCAGAGGCCAACACTGAAGCTTTCTTT
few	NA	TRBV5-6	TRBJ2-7	CASSLGITYEQYF	TGTGCCAGCAGCTTGGGGATTACCTACGAGCAGTACTTC
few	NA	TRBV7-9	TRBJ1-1	CASSLEQGDTEAFF	TGTGCCAGCAGCTTAGAACAGGGAGACACTGAAGCTTTCTTT
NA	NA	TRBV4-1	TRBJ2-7	CASSQGHSYEQYF	TGCGCCAGCAGCCAGGGGCATTCCTACGAGCAGTACTTC
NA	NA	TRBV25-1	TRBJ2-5	CASKTPSYSVETQYF	TGTGCCAGCAAGACCCCCTCATACTCGGTAGAGACCCAGTACTTC
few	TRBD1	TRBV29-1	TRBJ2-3	CSVEDPQGADTQYF	TGCAGCGTTGAAGATCCTCAGGGGGCAGATACGCAGTATTTT
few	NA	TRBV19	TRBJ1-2	CASSTSTDTGGYTF	TGTGCCAGTAGTACGTCGACAGACACAGGTGGCTACACCTTC
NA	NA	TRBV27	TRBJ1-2	CASRRVAGNYGYTF	TGTGCCAGCAGACGGGTGGCAGGCAACTATGGCTACACCTTC
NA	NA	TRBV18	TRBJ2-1	CASSPETQGSEQFF	TGTGCCAGCTCACCAGAGACCCAGGGAAGTGAGCAGTTCTTC
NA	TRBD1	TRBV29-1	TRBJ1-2	CSAETGGFGYGYTF	TGCAGCGCCGAGACAGGGGGCTTTGGCTATGGCTACACCTTC
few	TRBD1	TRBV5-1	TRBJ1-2	CASSSVVQGGGYTF	TGCGCCAGCAGCTCAGTAGTCCAGGGGGGTGGCTACACCTTC
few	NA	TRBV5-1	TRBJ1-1	CASRPRDPNTEAFF	TGCGCCAGCCGACCCAGGGACCCGAACACTGAAGCTTTCTTT
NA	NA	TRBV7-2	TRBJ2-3	CASSLLEDTQYF	TGTGCCAGCAGCTTACTGGAGGATACGCAGTATTTT
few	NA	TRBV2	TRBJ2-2	CASKRTDYTGELFF	TGTGCCAGCAAGAGAACAGACTACACCGGGGAGCTGTTTTTT
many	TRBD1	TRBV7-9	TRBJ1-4	CASSLDLPRDRDDEKLFF	TGTGCCAGCAGCTTAGATCTCCCCCGGGACAGGGATGATGAAAAACTGTTTTTT